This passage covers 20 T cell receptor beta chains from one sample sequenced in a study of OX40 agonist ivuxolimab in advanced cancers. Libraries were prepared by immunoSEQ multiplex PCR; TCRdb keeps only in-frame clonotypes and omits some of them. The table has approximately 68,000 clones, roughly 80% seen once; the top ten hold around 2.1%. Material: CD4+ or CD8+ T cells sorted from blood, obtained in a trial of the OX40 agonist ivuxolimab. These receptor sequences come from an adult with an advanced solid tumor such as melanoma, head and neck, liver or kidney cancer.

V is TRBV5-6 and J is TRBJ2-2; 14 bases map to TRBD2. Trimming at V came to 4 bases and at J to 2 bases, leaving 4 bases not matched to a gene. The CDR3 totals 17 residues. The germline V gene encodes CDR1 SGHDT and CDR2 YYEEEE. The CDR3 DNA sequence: TGTGCCAGCAGCGAGGGACTAGCGGGAGCTAACACCGGGGAGCTGTTTTTT. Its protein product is CASSEGLAGANTGELFF.

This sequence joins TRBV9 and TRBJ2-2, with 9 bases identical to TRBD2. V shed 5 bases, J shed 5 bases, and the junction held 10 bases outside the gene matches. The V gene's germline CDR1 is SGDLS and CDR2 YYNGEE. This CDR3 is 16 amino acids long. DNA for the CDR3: TGTGCCAGCAGTCTCTTAGCGGGAGCGGGGACCGGGGAGCTGTTTTTT. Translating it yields CASSLLAGAGTGELFF. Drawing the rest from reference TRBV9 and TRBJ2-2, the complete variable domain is DSGVTQTPKHLITATGQRVTLRCSPRSGDLSVYWYQQSLDQGLQFLIQYYNGEERAKGNILERFSAQQFPDLHSELNLSSLELGDSALYFCASSLLAGAGTGELFFGEGSRLTVL.

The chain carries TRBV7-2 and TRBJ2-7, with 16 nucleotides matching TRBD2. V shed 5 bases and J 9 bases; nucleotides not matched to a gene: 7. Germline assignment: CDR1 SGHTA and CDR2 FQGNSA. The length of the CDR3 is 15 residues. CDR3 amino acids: CASSPGTSGRARQYF. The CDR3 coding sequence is TGTGCCAGCAGCCCAGGGACTAGCGGGAGGGCCCGGCAGTACTTC.

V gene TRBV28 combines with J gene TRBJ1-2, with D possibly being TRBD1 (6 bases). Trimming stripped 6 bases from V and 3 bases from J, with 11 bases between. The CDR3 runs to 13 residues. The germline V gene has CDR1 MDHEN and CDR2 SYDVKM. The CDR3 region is CASRYNRDYGYTF. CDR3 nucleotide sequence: TGTGCCAGCAGGTATAACAGGGACTATGGCTACACCTTC.

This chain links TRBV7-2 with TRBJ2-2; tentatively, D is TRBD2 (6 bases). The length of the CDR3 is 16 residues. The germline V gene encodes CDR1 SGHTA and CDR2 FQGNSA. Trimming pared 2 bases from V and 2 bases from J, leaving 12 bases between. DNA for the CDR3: TGTGCCAGCAGCTTACAGGGACTTACAAACACCGGGGAGCTGTTTTTT. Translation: CASSLQGLTNTGELFF.

In nucleotides, the CDR3 is TGTGCCAGCAGCCAAGACGGGCGGGGGAACCGTGGCTACACCTTC. As protein: CASSQDGRGNRGYTF. This chain links TRBV14 with TRBJ1-2; a possible D gene is TRBD1 (5 bases). The V gene's germline CDR1 is SGHDN and CDR2 FVKESK. The V gene lost 0 bases and the J gene lost 7 bases, with 15 bases spanning the gap. The CDR3 spans 15 residues.

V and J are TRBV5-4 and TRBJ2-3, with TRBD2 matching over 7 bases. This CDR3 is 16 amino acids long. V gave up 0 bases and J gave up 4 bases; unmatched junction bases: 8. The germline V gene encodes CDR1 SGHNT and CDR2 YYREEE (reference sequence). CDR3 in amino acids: CASSLAYGGRADTQYF. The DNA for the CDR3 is TGTGCCAGCAGCTTGGCGTATGGAGGGAGGGCAGATACGCAGTATTTT.

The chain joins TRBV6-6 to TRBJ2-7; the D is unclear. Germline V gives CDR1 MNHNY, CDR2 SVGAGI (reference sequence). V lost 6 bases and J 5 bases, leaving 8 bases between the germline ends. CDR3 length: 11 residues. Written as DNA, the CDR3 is TGTGCCAGCAGATCGGGCAACGAGCAGTACTTC. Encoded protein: CASRSGNEQYF.

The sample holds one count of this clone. CDR3 in DNA: TGTGCCAGCAGCTTAGCGGGACCCGGCGCTGAGCAGTACTTC. Amino acids: CASSLAGPGAEQYF. This rearrangement joins TRBV7-2 to TRBJ2-7; D tentatively reads TRBD1 or TRBD2 (5 bases each). Germline V gene lookup returns CDR1 SGHTA and CDR2 FQGNSA. Trimming took 0 bases from V and 7 from J, leaving 13 bases between them. The CDR3 runs 14 residues.

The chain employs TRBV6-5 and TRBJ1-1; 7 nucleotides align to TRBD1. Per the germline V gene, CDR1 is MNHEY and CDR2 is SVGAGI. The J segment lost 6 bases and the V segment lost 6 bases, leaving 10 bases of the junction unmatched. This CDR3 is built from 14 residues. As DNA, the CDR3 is TGTGCCAGCAGGCCACCCGGGACAGATGCTGAAGCTTTCTTT. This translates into CASRPPGTDAEAFF.

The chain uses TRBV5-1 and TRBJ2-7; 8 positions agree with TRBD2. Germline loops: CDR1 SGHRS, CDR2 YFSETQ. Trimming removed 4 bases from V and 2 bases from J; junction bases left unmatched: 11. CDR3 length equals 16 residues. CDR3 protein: CASSPMEGAGAYEQYF. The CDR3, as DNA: TGCGCCAGCAGCCCCATGGAGGGAGCGGGGGCCTACGAGCAGTACTTC.

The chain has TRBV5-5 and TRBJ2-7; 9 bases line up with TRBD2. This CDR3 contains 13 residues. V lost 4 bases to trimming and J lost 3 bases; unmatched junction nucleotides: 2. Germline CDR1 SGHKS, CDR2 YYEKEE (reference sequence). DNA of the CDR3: TGTGCCAGCAGCCGCGGGGGGGACTACGAGCAGTACTTC. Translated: CASSRGGDYEQYF. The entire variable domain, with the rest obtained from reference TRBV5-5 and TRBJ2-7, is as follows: DAGVTQSPTHLIKTRGQQVTLRCSPISGHKSVSWYQQVLGQGPQFIFQYYEKEERGRGNFPDRFSARQFPNYSSELNVNALLLGDSALYLCASSRGGDYEQYFGPGTRLTVT.

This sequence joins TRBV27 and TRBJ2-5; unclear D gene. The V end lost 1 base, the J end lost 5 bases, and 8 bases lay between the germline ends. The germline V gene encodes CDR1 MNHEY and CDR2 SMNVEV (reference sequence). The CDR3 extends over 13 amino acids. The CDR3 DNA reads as TGTGCCAGCAGTTTATTAGCCTCCGAGACCCAGTACTTC. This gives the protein CASSLLASETQYF.

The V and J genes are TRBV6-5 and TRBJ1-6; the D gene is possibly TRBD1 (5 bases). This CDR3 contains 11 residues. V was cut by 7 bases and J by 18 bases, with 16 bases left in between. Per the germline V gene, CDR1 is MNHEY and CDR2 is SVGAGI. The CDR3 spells CASTGGTVRHF. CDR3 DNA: TGTGCCAGCACCGGGGGGACCGTCCGCCACTTT.

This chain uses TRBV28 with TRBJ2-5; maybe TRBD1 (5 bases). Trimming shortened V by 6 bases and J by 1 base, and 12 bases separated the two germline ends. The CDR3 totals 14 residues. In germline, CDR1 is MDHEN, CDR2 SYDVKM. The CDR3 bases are TGTGCCAGCAGACCTCAGGGAATCCAAGAGACCCAGTACTTC. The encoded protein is CASRPQGIQETQYF.

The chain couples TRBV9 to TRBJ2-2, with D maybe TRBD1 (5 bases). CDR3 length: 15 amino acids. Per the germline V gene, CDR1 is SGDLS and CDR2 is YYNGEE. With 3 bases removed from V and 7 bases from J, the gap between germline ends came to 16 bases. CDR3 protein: CASSEGHRLDGELFF. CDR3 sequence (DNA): TGTGCCAGCAGCGAAGGACACCGACTTGACGGGGAGCTGTTTTTT.

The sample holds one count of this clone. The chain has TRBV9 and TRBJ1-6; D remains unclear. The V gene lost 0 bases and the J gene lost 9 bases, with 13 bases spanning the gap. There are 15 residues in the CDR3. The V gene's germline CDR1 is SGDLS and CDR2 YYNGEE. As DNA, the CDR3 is TGTGCCAGCAGCGTAGCTGGTCAGGTTACTTCACCCCTCCACTTT. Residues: CASSVAGQVTSPLHF.

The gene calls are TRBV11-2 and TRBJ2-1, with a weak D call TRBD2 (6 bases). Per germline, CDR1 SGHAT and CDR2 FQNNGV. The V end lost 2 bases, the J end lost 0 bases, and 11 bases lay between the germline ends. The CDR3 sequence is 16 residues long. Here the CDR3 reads CASSLFGRGSYNEQFF. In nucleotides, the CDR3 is TGTGCCAGCAGCTTATTTGGGCGGGGCTCCTACAATGAGCAGTTCTTC.

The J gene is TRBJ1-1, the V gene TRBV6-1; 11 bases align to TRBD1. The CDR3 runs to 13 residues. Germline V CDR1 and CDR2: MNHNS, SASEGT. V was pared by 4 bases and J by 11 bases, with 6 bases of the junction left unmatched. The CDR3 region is CASSGTGGWSAFF. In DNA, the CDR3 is TGTGCCAGCAGTGGGACAGGGGGCTGGTCGGCTTTCTTT.

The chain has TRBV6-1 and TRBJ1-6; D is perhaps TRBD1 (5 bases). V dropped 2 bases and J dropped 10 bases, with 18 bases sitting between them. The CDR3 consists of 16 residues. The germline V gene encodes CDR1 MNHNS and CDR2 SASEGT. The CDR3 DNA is TGTGCCAGCAGTGAAAGTCATCGGCAGGGAAGCTCACCCCTCCACTTT. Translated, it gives CASSESHRQGSSPLHF.